Below, 13 T cell receptor beta chains from the same sample are listed, as sequenced in a study of identical twins (dated by TCRdb to 2016 to 2017). The library was obtained by 5' RACE. The sequencer listed for this sample is Illumina HiSeq 2000. The public reads were reprocessed in TCRdb via fastp at Q25 and MiXCR, keeping in-frame beta chains. Every CDR3 protein is listed once, alongside the most common genes and DNA of its rows. The sample includes about 250,000 distinct CDR3 sequences, with around 8% observed a single time. Less than 4% of the sample goes to the ten largest clones. The same sample was also studied in work on yellow fever vaccine responses in identical twins.

Sequenced material: CD8+ T cells sorted from blood. These receptors were collected from a woman between 18 and 30 years old in good health.

This clonotype showed up just a few times. This chain joins TRBV5-6 and TRBJ1-2, with D maybe TRBD1 (5 bases). CDR1 SGHDT and CDR2 YYEEEE come from the germline V gene. V gave up 6 bases and J gave up 0 bases, with 18 bases separating them. The CDR3 sequence is 16 residues long. This chain's CDR3 is CASITGGVVTNYGYTF. For the CDR3, the DNA is TGTGCCAGCATAACGGGAGGGGTCGTAACTAACTATGGCTACACCTTC.

This chain joins TRBV29-1 and TRBJ1-2; unclear D gene. The CDR3 spans 14 residues. Looked up from germline, CDR1 is SQVTM and CDR2 is ANQGSEA. V was trimmed by 5 bases and J by 1 base, leaving 14 bases between them. In DNA, the CDR3 is TGCAGCGTTCGTGAGGGCGCCCATAACTATGGCTACACCTTC. Its translation: CSVREGAHNYGYTF.

At least ten counts were recorded for this clonotype. The V and J genes are TRBV28 and TRBJ2-1; D assignment may be TRBD1 or TRBD2 (5 bases each). Deletions cut 2 bases from V and 5 bases from J, with 10 bases between. Per the germline V gene, CDR1 is MDHEN and CDR2 is SYDVKM. This CDR3 contains 14 residues. CDR3 DNA: TGTGCCAGCAGTTTAGAGGGGCAAAACAATGAGCAGTTCTTC. Amino acid sequence: CASSLEGQNNEQFF. The full variable domain, completed using reference TRBV28 and TRBJ2-1, is DVKVTQSSRYLVKRTGEKVFLECVQDMDHENMFWYRQDPGLGLRLIYFSYDVKMKEKGDIPEGYSVSREKKERFSLILESASTNQTSMYLCASSLEGQNNEQFFGPGTRLTVL.

The chain recombines TRBV6-1 with TRBJ2-1; the D gene is possibly TRBD1 (6 bases). Germline lookup yields CDR1 MNHNS and CDR2 SASEGT. The CDR3 has 16 residues. V shed 6 bases and J shed 6 bases, with 21 bases lying between them. The CDR3 is CASSPYTGSLGNEQFF. CDR3 sequence (DNA): TGTGCCAGCAGCCCTTACACAGGGAGCTTAGGCAATGAGCAGTTCTTC.

This clonotype was detected many times. The rearrangement links TRBV25-1 to TRBJ2-5; 8 bases fit TRBD2. V shed 6 bases, J shed 2 bases, and the junction held 2 bases outside the gene matches. The CDR3 totals 13 residues. The germline CDR1 and CDR2 sequences are MGHDK and SYGVNS. The CDR3 region has the DNA TGTGCCAGCAGAACTAGCGGACAAGAGACCCAGTACTTC. Its protein product is CASRTSGQETQYF.

In this sample, this clonotype turned up a few times. The chain combines TRBV7-2 with TRBJ2-3; no definite D call. The CDR3 extends over 12 amino acids. The germline V and J ends were trimmed by 5 bases and 4 bases, with 7 bases remaining between them. Germline loops: CDR1 SGHTA, CDR2 FQGNSA. The CDR3 DNA reads TGTGCCAGCAGCCCAAGCCCAGATACGCAGTATTTT. Translated, it gives CASSPSPDTQYF.

This chain uses TRBV7-9 with TRBJ2-3, with 7 bases lining up with TRBD2. V shed 5 bases and J 3 bases; nucleotides not matched to a gene: 11. The CDR3 is 16 residues long. The germline V gene encodes CDR1 SEHNR and CDR2 FQNEAQ (reference sequence). CDR3: CASSPLWGRATDTQYF. The CDR3 region has the DNA TGTGCCAGCAGCCCACTCTGGGGGAGGGCAACAGATACGCAGTATTTT.

The chain carries TRBV7-6 and TRBJ2-1; 9 bases agree with TRBD2. In germline, CDR1 is SGHVS, CDR2 FNYEAQ. V was pared by 2 bases and J by 3 bases, with 8 bases of the junction left unmatched. The CDR3 totals 17 residues. The CDR3 protein is CASSLRSGSFLYNEQFF. CDR3 DNA sequence: TGTGCCAGCAGCTTACGTAGCGGGAGCTTCCTCTACAATGAGCAGTTCTTC.

This clonotype occurred many times. The rearrangement joins TRBV6-4 to TRBJ2-1; 9 bases fit TRBD2. The V gene end was trimmed by 3 bases and the J gene end by 8 bases; junction bases not matched to a gene: 11. The CDR3 length is 16 residues. The germline gives CDR1 MRHNA, CDR2 SNTAGT. For the CDR3, the DNA is TGTGCCAGCAGTGAATTAGCGGGGGAGACGCACGATGAGCAGTTCTTC. Protein: CASSELAGETHDEQFF.

CDR3 region: CASRGDRDRGLNEQFF. CDR3 DNA sequence: TGTGCCAGCAGAGGCGACCGGGACAGGGGGCTCAATGAGCAGTTCTTC. V usage is TRBV6-2 or TRBV6-3 and J usage is TRBJ2-1; 12 bases map to TRBD1. The CDR3 is 16 amino acids. Trimming took 6 bases from V and 6 from J; bases not matched to a gene: 9. In germline, CDR1 is MNHEY, CDR2 SVGEGT.

This clonotype was observed a few times. This chain joins TRBV28 and TRBJ1-4; TRBD1 aligns across 8 bases. This CDR3 region has 15 residues. Germline V gene sequence: CDR1 MDHEN, CDR2 SYDVKM. Trimming took 5 bases from V and 8 from J; bases not matched to a gene: 10. CDR3 sequence: CASSKLRDRREKLFF. The CDR3 coding sequence is TGTGCCAGCAGTAAACTCCGGGACAGGAGAGAAAAACTGTTTTTT.

The chain recombines TRBV12-3 or TRBV12-4 with TRBJ2-7, with D possibly being TRBD2 (5 bases). V was clipped by 3 bases and J by 2 bases, with 11 bases between them. The CDR3 contains 14 residues. CDR3 sequence reads: CASSLDFPTYEQYF. The DNA of the CDR3 is TGTGCCAGCAGTTTGGACTTCCCGACCTACGAGCAGTACTTC.

At least ten counts were recorded for this clonotype. The chain links TRBV20-1 to TRBJ2-7; 10 bases agree with TRBD2. Germline CDR1 and CDR2: DFQATT and SNEGSKA (reference sequence). CDR3 length: 13 residues. CDR3 in amino acids: CSPQGGLAYEQYF. The CDR3 nucleotides are TGCAGCCCCCAAGGGGGACTAGCGTACGAGCAGTACTTC.